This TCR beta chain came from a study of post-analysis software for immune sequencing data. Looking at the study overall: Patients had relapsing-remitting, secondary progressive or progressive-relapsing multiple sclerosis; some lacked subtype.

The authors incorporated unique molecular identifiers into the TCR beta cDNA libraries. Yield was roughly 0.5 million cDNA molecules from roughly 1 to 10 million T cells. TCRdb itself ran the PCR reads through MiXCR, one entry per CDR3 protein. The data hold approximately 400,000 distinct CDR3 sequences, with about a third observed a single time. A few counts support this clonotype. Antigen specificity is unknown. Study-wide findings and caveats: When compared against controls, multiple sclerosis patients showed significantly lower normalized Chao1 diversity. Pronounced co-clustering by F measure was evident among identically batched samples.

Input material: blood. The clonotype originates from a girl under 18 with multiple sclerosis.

CDR3 residues: CSARDLAPTKVYGYTF. CDR3 DNA sequence: TGCAGTGCTAGAGATCTGGCGCCGACGAAAGTATATGGCTACACCTTC. V is TRBV20-1 and J is TRBJ1-2; D call uncertain. The V end was cut by 0 bases, the J end by 5 bases, with 19 bases between. Germline loops: CDR1 DFQATT, CDR2 SNEGSKA (reference sequence). CDR3 length: 16 residues.